This is a list of T cell receptor beta chains from one sample in a study of shared clonotypes between healthy human individuals. Only in-frame clones appear in the TCRdb table, and some are missing; sequencing was by immunoSEQ multiplex PCR. The repertoire includes hundreds of thousands of clones, roughly 77% of them detected once, and about 12% sits in the top ten. Sequencing was carried out using PBMCs. The receptors were sampled from a woman between 40 and 50 years old in good health. Some clones in this sample may be carry-over from other donors' samples. The CDR3 runs from the conserved cysteine through the conserved F or W. D genes are given only for firm matches. Size is stated for part of the rows, as once, few or many counts, or as a class when the clone is expanded.

j_gene	abundance	v_gene	d_gene	CDR3aa	CDR3nt
TRBJ2-7	-	TRBV25-1	-	CAAGGGGSRYEQYF	TGTGCCGCAGGAGGAGGTGGGTCCCGCTACGAGCAGTACTTC
TRBJ2-1	once	TRBV7-2	TRBD2	CASSLDTRGFNEQFF	TGTGCCAGCAGCTTAGATACGCGGGGGTTCAATGAGCAGTTCTTC
TRBJ2-3	-	TRBV29-1	-	CSVPYTDTQYF	TGCAGCGTCCCTTACACAGATACGCAGTATTTT
TRBJ1-5	-	TRBV18	TRBD1	CASSPSGTGEPQHF	TGTGCCAGCTCACCCTCCGGGACAGGAGAGCCCCAGCATTTT
TRBJ2-5	-	TRBV7-2	-	CASSLFGGNQETQYF	TGTGCCAGCAGCTTATTCGGCGGAAACCAAGAGACCCAGTACTTC
TRBJ2-4	-	TRBV11-1	TRBD1	CASSLLGGQGRIQYF	TGTGCCAGCAGCTTATTGGGTGGACAGGGTCGCATTCAGTACTTC
TRBJ2-3	-	TRBV18	TRBD2	CASSPRTSGNTDTQYF	TGTGCCAGCTCACCACGGACTAGCGGGAACACAGATACGCAGTATTTT
TRBJ1-1	many	TRBV7-9	TRBD1	CASSLETGGEAFF	TGTGCCAGCAGCTTAGAGACAGGGGGCGAAGCTTTCTTT
TRBJ2-1	-	TRBV27	TRBD1	CASSHRDRGRGEQFF	TGTGCCAGCAGTCACCGGGACAGGGGCCGGGGTGAGCAGTTCTTC
TRBJ2-3	-	TRBV28	-	CASSGTGLDTQYF	TGTGCCAGCAGTGGCACAGGGCTGGATACGCAGTATTTT
TRBJ2-5	-	TRBV5-4	TRBD2	CASSTGLAGERETQYF	TGTGCCAGCAGCACCGGACTAGCGGGAGAACGTGAGACCCAGTACTTC
TRBJ1-1	-	TRBV2	-	CASSGTGEAFF	TGTGCCAGCAGTGGTACAGGCGAAGCTTTCTTT
TRBJ2-1	few	TRBV7-9	TRBD2	CASSPSGLADNEQFF	TGTGCCAGCAGCCCCTCTGGACTAGCGGACAATGAGCAGTTCTTC
TRBJ2-5	-	TRBV7-2	-	CASSLDPGVKTQYF	TGTGCCAGCAGCTTAGACCCGGGAGTAAAGACCCAGTACTTC